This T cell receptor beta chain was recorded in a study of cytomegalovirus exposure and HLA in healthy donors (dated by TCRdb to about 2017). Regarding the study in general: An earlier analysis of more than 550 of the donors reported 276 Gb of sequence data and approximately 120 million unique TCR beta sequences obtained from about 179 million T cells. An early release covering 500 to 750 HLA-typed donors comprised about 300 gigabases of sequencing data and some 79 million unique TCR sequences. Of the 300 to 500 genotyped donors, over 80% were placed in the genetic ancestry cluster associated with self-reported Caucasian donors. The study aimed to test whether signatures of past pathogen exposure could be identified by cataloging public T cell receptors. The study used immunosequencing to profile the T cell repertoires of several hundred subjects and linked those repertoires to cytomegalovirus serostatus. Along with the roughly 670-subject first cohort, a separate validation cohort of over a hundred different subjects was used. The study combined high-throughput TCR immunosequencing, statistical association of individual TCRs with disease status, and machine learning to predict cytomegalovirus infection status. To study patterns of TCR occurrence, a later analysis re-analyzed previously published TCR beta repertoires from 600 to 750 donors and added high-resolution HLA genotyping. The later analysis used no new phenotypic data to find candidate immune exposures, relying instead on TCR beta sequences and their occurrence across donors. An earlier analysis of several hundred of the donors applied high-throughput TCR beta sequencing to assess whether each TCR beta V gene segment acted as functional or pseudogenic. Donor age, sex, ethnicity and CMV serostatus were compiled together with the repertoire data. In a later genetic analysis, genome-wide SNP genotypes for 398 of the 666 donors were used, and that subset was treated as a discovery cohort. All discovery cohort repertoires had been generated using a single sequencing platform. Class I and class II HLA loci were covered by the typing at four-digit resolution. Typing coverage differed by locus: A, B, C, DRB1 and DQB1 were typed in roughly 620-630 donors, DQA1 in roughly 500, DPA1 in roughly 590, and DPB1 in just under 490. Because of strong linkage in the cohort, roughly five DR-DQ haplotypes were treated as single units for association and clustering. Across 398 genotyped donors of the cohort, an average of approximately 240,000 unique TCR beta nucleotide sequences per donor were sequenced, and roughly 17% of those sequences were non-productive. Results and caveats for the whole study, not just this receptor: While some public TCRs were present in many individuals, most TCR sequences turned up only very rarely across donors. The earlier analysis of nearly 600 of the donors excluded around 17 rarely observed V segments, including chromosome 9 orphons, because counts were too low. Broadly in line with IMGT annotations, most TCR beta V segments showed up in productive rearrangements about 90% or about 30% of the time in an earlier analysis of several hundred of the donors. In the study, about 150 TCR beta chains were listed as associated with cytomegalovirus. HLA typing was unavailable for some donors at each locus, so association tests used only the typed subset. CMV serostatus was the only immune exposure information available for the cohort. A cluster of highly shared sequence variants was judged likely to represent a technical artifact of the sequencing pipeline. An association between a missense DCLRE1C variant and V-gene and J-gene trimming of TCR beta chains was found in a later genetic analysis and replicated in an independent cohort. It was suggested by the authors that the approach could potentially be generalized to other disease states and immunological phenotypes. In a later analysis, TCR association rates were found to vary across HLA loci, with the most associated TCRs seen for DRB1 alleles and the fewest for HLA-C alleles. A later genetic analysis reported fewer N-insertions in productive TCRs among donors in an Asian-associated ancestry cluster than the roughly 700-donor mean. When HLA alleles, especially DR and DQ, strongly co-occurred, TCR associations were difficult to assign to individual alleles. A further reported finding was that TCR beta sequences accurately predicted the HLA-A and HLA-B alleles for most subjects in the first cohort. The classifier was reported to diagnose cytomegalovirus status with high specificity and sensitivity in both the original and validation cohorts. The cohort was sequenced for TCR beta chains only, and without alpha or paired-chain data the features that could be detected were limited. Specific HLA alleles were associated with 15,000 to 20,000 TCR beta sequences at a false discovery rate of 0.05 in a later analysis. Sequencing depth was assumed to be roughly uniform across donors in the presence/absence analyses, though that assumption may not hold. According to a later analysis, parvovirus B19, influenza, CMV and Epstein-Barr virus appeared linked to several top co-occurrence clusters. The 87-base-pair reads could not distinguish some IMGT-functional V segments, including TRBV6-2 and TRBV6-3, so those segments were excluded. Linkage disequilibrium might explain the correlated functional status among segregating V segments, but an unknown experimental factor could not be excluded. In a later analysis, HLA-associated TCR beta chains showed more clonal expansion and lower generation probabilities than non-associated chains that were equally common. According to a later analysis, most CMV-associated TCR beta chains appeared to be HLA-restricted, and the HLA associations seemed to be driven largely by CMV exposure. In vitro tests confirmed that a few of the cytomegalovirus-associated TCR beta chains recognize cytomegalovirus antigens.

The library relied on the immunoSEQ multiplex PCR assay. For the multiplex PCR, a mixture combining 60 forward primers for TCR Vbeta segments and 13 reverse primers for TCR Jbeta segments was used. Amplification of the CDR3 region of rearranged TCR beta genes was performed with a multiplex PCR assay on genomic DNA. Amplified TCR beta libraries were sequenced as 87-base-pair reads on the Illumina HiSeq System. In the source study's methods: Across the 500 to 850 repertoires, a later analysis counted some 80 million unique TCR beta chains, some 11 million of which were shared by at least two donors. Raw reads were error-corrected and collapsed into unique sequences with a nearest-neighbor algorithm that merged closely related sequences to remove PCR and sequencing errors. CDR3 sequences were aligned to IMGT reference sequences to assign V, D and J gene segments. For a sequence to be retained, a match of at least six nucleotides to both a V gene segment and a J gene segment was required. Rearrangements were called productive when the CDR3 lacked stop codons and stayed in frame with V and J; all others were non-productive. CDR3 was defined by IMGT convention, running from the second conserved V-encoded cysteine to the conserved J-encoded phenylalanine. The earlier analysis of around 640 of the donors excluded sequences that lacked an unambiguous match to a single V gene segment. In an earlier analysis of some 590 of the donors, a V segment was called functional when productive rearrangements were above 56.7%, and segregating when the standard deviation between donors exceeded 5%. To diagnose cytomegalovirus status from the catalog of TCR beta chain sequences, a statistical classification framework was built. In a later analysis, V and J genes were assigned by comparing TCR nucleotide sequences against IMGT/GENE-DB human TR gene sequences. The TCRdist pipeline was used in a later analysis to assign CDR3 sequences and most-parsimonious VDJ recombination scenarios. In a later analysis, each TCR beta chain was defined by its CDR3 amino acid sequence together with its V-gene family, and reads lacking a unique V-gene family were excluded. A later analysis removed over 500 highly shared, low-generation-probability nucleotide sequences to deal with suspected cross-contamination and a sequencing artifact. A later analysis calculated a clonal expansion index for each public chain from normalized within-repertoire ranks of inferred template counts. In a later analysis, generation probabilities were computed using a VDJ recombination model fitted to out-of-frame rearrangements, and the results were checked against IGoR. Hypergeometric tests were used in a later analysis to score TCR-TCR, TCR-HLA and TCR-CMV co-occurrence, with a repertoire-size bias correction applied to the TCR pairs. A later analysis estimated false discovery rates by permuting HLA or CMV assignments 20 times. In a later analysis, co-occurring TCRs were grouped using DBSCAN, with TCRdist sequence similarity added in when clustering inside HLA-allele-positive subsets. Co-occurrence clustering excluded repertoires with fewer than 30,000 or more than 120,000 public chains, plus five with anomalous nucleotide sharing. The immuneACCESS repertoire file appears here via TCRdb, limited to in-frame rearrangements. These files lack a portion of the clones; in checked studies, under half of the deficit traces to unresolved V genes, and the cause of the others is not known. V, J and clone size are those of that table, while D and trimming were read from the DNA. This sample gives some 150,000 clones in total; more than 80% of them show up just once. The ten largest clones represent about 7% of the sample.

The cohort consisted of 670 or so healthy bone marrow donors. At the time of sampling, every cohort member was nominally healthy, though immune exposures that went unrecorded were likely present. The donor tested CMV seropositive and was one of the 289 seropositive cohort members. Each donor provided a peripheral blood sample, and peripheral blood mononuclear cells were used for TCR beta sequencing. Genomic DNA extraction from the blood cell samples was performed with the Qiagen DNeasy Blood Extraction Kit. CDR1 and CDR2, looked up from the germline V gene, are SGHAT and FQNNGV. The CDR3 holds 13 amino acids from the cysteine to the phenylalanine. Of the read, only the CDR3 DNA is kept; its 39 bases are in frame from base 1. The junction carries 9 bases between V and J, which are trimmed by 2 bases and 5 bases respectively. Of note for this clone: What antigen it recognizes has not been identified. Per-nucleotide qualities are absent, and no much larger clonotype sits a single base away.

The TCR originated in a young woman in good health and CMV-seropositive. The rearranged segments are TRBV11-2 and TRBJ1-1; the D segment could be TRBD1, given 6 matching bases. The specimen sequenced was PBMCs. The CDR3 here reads CASSLTGLTEAFF. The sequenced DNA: TGTGCCAGCAGCTTAACAGGGTTAACTGAAGCTTTCTTT.